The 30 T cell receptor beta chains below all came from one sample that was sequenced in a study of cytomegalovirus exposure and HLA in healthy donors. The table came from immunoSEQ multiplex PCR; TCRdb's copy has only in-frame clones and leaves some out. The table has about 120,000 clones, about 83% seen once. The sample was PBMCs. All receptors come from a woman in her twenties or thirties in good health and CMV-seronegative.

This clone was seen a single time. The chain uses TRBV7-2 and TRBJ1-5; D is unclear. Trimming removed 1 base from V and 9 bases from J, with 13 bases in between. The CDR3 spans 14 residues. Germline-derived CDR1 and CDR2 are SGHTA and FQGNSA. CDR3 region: CASSLGVADRPQHF. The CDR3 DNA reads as TGTGCCAGCAGCTTAGGCGTTGCTGATCGGCCCCAGCATTTT.

DNA for the CDR3: TGCGCCAGCAGTCAATCACAGGGATACTATGGCTACACCTTC. This codes for CASSQSQGYYGYTF. The rearrangement links TRBV23-1 to TRBJ1-2, with a weak D call TRBD1 (6 bases). TRBV23-1 is known as an ORF, though its function is uncertain. Trimming removed 0 bases from V and 3 bases from J, with 8 bases in between. This CDR3 has 14 residues.

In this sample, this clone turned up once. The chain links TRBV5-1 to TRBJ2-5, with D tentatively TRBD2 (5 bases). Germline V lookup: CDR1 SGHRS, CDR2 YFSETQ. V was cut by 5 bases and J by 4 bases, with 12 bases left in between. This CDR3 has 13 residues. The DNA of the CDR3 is TGCGCCAGCAGGTTAGCGTTGGGAGAGACCCAGTACTTC. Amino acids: CASRLALGETQYF.

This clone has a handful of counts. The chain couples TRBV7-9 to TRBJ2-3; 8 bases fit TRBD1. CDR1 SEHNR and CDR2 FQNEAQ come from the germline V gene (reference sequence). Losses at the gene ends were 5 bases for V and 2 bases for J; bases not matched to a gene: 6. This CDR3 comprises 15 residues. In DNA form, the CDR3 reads TGTGCCAGCAGCCCGGACAGGGAGTTCACAGATACGCAGTATTTT. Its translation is CASSPDREFTDTQYF. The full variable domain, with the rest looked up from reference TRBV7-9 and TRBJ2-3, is DTGVSQNPRHKITKRGQNVTFRCDPISEHNRLYWYRQTLGQGPEFLTYFQNEAQLEKSRLLSDRFSAERPKGSFSTLEIQRTEQGDSAMYLCASSPDREFTDTQYFGPGTRLTVL.

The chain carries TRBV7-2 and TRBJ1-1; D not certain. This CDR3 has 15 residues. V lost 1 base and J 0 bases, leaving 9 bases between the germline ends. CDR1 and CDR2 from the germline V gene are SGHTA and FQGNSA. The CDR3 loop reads CASSLGAGMNTEAFF. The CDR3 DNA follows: TGTGCCAGCAGCTTAGGGGCGGGAATGAACACTGAAGCTTTCTTT.

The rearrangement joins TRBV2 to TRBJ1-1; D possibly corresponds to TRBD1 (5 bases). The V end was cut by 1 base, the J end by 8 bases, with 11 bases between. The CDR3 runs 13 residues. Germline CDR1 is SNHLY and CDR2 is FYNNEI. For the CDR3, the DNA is TGTGCCAGCAGTGAAGAAGTTGGGGGGGAAGCTTTCTTT. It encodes CASSEEVGGEAFF.

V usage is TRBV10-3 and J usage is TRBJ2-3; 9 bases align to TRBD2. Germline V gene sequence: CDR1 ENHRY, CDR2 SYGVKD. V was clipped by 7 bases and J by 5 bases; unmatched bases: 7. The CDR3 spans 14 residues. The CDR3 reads CAIKPSGEKDTQYF. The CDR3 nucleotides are TGTGCCATCAAACCTAGCGGGGAAAAAGATACGCAGTATTTT.

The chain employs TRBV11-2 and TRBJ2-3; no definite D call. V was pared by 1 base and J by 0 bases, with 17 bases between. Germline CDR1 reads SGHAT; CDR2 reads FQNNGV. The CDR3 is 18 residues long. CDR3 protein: CASSLVTLAEISTDTQYF. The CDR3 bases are TGTGCCAGCAGCTTAGTAACCCTGGCGGAGATAAGCACAGATACGCAGTATTTT.

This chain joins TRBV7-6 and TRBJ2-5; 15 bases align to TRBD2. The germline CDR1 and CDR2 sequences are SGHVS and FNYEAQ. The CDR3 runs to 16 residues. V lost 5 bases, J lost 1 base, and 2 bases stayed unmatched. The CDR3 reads CASSLGLAGGQETQYF. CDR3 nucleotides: TGTGCCAGCAGCCTGGGACTAGCGGGGGGCCAAGAGACCCAGTACTTC.

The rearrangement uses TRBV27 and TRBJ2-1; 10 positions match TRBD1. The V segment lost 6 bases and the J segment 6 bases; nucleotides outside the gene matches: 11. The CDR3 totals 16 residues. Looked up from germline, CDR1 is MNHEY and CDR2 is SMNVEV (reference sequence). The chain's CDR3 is CASSQGQGMYGNEQFF. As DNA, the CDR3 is TGTGCCAGCAGCCAGGGACAGGGGATGTATGGCAATGAGCAGTTCTTC.

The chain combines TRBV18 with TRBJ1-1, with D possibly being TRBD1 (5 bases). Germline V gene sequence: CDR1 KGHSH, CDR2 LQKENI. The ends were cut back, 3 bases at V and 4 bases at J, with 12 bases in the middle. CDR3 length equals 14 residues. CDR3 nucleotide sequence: TGTGCCAGCTCACCTTTAACAGGTCTCACTGAAGCTTTCTTT. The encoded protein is CASSPLTGLTEAFF.

DNA for the CDR3: TGTGCCAGCAGCTTAGCACAGGGTGACACCGGGGAGCTGTTTTTT. It is translated as CASSLAQGDTGELFF. The chain joins TRBV11-3 to TRBJ2-2; possibly TRBD1 for D (6 bases). This CDR3 is 15 amino acids long. With 1 base removed from V and 3 bases from J, the gap between germline ends came to 9 bases. Germline CDR1 reads SGHNT; CDR2 reads YENEEA.

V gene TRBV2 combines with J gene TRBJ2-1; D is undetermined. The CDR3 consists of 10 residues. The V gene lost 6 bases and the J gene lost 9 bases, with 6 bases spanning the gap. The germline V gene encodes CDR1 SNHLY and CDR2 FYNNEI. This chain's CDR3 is CASRESEQFF. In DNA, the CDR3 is TGTGCCAGCAGGGAGAGTGAGCAGTTCTTC.

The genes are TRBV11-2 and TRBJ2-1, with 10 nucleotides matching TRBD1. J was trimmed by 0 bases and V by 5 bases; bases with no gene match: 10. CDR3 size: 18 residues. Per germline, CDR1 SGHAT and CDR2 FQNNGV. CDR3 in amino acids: CASSPHKTGGPSYNEQFF. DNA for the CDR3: TGTGCCAGCAGCCCCCACAAGACAGGGGGCCCCTCCTACAATGAGCAGTTCTTC.

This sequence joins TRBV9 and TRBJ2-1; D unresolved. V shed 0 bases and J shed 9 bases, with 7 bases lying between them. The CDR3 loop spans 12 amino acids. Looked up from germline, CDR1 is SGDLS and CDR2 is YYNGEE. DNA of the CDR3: TGTGCCAGCAGCGTAGCAGGATCTGAGCAGTTCTTC. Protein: CASSVAGSEQFF.

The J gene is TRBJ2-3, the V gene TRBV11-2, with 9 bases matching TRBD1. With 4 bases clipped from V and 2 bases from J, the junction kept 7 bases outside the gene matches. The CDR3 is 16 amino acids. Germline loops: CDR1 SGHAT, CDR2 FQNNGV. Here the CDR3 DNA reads TGTGCCAGCAGCTCCCCGGACAGGGGATTCACAGATACGCAGTATTTT. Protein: CASSSPDRGFTDTQYF.

CDR3 nucleotide sequence: TGTGCCAGTAGTACCAGGCCCGAGGGCGAACTGTTTTTT. Amino acid sequence: CASSTRPEGELFF. The chain joins TRBV19 to TRBJ1-4; D is undetermined. The CDR3 sequence is 13 residues long. V was shortened by 4 bases and J by 12 bases, with 15 bases between the two germline ends. The germline gives CDR1 LNHDA, CDR2 SQIVND (reference sequence).

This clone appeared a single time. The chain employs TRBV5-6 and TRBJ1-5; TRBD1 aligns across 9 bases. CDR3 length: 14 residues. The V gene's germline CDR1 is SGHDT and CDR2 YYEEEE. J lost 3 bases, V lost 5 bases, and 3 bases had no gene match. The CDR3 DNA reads TGTGCCAGCAGTTGGACAGGGGACAATCAGCCCCAGCATTTT. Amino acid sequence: CASSWTGDNQPQHF.

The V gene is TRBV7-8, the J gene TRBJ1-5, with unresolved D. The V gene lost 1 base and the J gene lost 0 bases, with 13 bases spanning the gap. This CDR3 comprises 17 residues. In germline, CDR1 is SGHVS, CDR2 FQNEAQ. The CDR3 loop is CASSLVSAPGSNQPQHF. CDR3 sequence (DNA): TGTGCCAGCAGCTTAGTCAGCGCTCCGGGTAGCAATCAGCCCCAGCATTTT.

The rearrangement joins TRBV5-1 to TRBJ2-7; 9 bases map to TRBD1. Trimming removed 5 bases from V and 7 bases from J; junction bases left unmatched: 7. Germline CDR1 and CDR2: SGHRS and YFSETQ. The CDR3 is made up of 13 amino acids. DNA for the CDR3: TGCGCCAGCAGTTTAGGACAGGGGAGGGAGCAGTACTTC. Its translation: CASSLGQGREQYF.

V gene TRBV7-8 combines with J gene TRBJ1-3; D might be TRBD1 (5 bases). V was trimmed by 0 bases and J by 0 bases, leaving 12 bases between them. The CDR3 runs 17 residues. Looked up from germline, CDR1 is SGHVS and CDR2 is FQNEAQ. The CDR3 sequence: CASSLALRGGSGNTIYF. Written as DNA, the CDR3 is TGTGCCAGCAGCTTAGCCCTTCGCGGGGGCTCTGGAAACACCATATATTTT.

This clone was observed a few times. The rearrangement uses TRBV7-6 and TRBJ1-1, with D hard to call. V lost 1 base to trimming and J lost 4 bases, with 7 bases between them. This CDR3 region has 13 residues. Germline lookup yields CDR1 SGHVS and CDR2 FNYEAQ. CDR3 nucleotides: TGTGCCAGCAGCTTAGAGGAGAGCACTGAAGCTTTCTTT. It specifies CASSLEESTEAFF.

The DNA for the CDR3 is TGTGCCAGCAGCTTAGATCGGACAGGGGGGGGCTACGAGCAGTACTTC. Protein sequence: CASSLDRTGGGYEQYF. This chain connects TRBV11-2 to TRBJ2-7; 10 bases agree with TRBD1. Germline trimming cut 0 bases from V and 3 bases from J; bases unmatched to any gene: 5. Looked up from germline, CDR1 is SGHAT and CDR2 is FQNNGV. This CDR3 region has 16 residues. Complete variable domain (other parts from reference TRBV11-2 and TRBJ2-7): EAGVAQSPRYKIIEKRQSVAFWCNPISGHATLYWYQQILGQGPKLLIQFQNNGVVDDSQLPKDRFSAERLKGVDSTLKIQPAKLEDSAVYLCASSLDRTGGGYEQYFGPGTRLTVT.

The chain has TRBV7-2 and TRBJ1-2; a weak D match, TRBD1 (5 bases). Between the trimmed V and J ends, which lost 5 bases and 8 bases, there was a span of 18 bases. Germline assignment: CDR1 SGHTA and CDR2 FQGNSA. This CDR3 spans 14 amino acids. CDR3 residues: CASSENMGGWGYTF. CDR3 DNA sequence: TGTGCCAGCAGCGAGAACATGGGGGGATGGGGCTACACCTTC. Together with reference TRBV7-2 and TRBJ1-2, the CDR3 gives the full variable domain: GAGVSQSPSNKVTEKGKDVELRCDPISGHTALYWYRQSLGQGLEFLIYFQGNSAPDKSGLPSDRFSAERTGGSVSTLTIQRTQQEDSAVYLCASSENMGGWGYTFGSGTRLTVV.

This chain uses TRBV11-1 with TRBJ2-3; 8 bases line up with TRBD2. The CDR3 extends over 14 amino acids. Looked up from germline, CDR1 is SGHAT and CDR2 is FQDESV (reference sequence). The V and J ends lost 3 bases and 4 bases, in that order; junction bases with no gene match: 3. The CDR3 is CASSFGSGADTQYF. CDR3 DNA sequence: TGTGCCAGCAGCTTCGGTAGCGGGGCAGATACGCAGTATTTT.

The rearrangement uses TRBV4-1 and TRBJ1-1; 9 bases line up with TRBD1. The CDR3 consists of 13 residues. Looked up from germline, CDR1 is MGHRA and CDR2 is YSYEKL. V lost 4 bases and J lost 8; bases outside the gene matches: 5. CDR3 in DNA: TGCGCCAGCAGCCCCCGGACAGGGGAAGAAGCTTTCTTT. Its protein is CASSPRTGEEAFF.

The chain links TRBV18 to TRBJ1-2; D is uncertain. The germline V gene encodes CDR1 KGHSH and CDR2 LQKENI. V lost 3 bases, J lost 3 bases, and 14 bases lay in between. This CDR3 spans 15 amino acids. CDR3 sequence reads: CASSPEPGAYYGYTF. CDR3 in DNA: TGTGCCAGCTCACCCGAGCCGGGTGCGTACTATGGCTACACCTTC.

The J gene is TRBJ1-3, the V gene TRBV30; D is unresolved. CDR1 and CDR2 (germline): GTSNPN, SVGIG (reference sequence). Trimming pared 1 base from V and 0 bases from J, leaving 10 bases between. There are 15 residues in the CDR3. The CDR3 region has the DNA TGTGCCTGGAGTGCCCAGTCAAACTCTGGAAACACCATATATTTT. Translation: CAWSAQSNSGNTIYF.

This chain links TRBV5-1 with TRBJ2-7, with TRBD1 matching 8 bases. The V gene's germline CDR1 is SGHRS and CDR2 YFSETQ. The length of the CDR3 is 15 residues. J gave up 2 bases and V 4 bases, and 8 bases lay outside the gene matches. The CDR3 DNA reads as TGCGCCAGCAGCCCATCCCACAGGGGGACCTACGAGCAGTACTTC. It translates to CASSPSHRGTYEQYF.

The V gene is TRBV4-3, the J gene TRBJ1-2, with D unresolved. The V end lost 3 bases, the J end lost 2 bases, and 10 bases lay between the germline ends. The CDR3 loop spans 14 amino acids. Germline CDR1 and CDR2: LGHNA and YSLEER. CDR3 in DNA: TGCGCCAGCAGCCAGGAAGACAAGAACTATGGCTACACCTTC. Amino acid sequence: CASSQEDKNYGYTF.